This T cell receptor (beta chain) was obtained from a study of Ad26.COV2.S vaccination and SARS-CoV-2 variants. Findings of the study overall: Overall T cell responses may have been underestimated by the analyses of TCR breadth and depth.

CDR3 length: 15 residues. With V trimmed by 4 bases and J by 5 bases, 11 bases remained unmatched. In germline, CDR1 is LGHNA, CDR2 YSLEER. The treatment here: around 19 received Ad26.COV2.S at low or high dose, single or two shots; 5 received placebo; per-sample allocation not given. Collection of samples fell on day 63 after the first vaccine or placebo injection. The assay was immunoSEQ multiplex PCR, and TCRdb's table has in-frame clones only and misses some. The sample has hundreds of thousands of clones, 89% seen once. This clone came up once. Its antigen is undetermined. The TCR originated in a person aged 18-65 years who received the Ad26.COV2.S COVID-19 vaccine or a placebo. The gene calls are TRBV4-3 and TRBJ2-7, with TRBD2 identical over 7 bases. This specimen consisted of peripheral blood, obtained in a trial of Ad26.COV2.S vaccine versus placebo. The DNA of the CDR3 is TGCGCCAGCAGCCCCTGGGGGGGACGGTTAAACGAGCAGTACTTC. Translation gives CASSPWGGRLNEQYF.